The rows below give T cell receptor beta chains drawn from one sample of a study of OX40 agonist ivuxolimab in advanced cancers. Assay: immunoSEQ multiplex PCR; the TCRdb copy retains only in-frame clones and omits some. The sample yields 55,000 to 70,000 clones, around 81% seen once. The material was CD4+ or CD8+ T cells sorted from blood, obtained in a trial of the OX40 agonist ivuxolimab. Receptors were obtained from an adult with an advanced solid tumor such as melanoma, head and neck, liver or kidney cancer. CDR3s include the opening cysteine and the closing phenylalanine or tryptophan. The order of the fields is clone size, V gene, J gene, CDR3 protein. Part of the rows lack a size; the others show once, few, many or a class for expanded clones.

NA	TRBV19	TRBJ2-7	CASSMARERVGEQYF
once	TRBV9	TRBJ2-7	CASSVGDIAYEQYF
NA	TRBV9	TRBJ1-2	CASRVPGGLLGYTF
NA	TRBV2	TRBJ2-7	CASSDRRYYF
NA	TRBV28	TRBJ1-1	CASSLSGLGAFF
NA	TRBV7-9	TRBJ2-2	CASSLNSGGELFF
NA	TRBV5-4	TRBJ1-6	CASSIGGNSPLHF
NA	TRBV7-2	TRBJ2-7	CASSFGGAGEQYF
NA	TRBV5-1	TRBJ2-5	CASSLGQGTATQYF
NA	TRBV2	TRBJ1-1	CAGTTGAMNTEAFF
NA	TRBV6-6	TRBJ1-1	CASSTEGLNTEAFF
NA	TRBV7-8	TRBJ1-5	CASSLALSTGANQPQHF
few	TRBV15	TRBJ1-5	CATSPDTYQPQHF
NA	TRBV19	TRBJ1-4	CASSGRENNEKLFF
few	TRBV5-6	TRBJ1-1	CASSLWGLGTEAFF
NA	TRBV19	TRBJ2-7	CASSWTGMAYEQYF
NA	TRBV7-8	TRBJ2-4	CASSLGWAGAKNIQYF
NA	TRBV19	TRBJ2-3	CASSIEAGTYTDTQYF
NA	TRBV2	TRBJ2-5	CASSQDETQYF
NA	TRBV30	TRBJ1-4	CAWSWDKWTGGGKLFF
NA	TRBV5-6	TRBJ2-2	CASSWGRDTGELFF
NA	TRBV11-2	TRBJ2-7	CASSSVTSLPYEQQYF
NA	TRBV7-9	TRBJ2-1	CASTRPGQGVNEQFF
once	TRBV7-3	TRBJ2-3	CASSSQSNVIGDTQYF
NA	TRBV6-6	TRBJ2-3	CASSYQADTQYF
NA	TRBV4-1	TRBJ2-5	CASSLRTGGMGETQYF
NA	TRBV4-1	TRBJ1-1	CASSHQLTWSTEAFF
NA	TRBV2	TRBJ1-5	CASTRERNQPQHF
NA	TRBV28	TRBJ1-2	CASGGAANYGYTF
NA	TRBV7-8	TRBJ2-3	CASSAPGRGMADTQYF